A selection of T cell receptor beta chains follows, all from one sample in a study of T-cell reconstitution after alpha-beta-depleted transplantation in children. From the PCR reads, TCRdb called clonotypes with MiXCR, one entry per CDR3 protein. The profile covers around 200,000 distinct CDR3 sequences, with roughly 7.5% appearing a single time and more than 2.5% taken by the ten largest. The sample consisted of PBMCs from the stem cell graft donor, taken from the stem cell graft. These receptor sequences come from a human donor who donated a stem cell graft to a child with Wiskott-Aldrich syndrome. CDR3s include the opening cysteine and the closing phenylalanine or tryptophan. The D gene is left open where the match is weak. The size field is filled for only some rows; it gives once, few, many or a size class.

cdr3_length	j_call	v_call	d_call	clone_size	cdr3_aa	cdr3_nt
17	TRBJ2-3	TRBV5-1	TRBD1	many	CASSLDPTGDSTDTQYF	TGCGCCAGCAGCTTGGACCCGACAGGGGACAGCACAGATACGCAGTATTTT
13	TRBJ2-1	TRBV29-1	NA	many	CSVQGRSYNEQFF	TGCAGCGTTCAGGGTCGGTCCTACAATGAGCAGTTCTTC
13	TRBJ1-5	TRBV28	NA	many	CASTDSWNQPQHF	TGTGCCAGCACAGACAGTTGGAATCAGCCCCAGCATTTT
15	TRBJ2-7	TRBV15	NA	many	CATSRDPTPTYEQYF	TGTGCCACCAGCAGAGATCCTACACCAACCTACGAGCAGTACTTC
14	TRBJ1-1	TRBV12-3/TRBV12-4	NA	many	CASSLKGGYTEAFF	TGTGCCAGCAGTTTAAAGGGTGGGTACACTGAAGCTTTCTTT
15	TRBJ1-3	TRBV6-1	NA	many	CASTRDWSSGNTIYF	TGTGCCAGCACCCGGGACTGGAGCTCTGGAAACACCATATATTTT
15	TRBJ2-3	TRBV19	TRBD2	many	CASSPGLATLNTQYF	TGTGCCAGTAGTCCGGGACTAGCCACCTTGAATACGCAGTATTTT
13	TRBJ2-5	TRBV2	TRBD1	many	CARRQGSGETQYF	TGTGCCAGAAGACAGGGGAGTGGGGAGACCCAGTACTTC
13	TRBJ2-7	TRBV7-9	TRBD1	NA	CASSWTGVYEQYF	TGTGCCAGCAGCTGGACAGGCGTGTACGAGCAGTACTTC
16	TRBJ2-6	TRBV7-9	NA	few	CASSPPGGSGANVLTF	TGTGCCAGCAGCCCACCCGGCGGATCCGGGGCCAACGTCCTGACTTTC
14	TRBJ2-3	TRBV14	TRBD1	many	CASSRDRPTDTQYF	TGTGCCAGCAGTCGGGACAGGCCCACAGATACGCAGTATTTT
16	TRBJ1-6	TRBV2	NA	many	CAVLHMELNFNSPLHF	TGTGCCGTACTTCACATGGAGCTAAATTTCAATTCACCCCTCCACTTT
12	TRBJ2-7	TRBV7-2	NA	few	CASSLDSGSQYF	TGTGCCAGCAGCTTAGATTCAGGGTCCCAGTACTTC
15	TRBJ1-2	TRBV7-9	NA	many	CASSLGELFGYGYTF	TGTGCCAGCAGCTTAGGGGAGCTATTTGGCTATGGCTACACCTTC
15	TRBJ2-7	TRBV28	NA	few	CASSFGGASSYEQYF	TGTGCCAGCAGTTTTGGGGGTGCTAGCTCCTACGAGCAGTACTTC